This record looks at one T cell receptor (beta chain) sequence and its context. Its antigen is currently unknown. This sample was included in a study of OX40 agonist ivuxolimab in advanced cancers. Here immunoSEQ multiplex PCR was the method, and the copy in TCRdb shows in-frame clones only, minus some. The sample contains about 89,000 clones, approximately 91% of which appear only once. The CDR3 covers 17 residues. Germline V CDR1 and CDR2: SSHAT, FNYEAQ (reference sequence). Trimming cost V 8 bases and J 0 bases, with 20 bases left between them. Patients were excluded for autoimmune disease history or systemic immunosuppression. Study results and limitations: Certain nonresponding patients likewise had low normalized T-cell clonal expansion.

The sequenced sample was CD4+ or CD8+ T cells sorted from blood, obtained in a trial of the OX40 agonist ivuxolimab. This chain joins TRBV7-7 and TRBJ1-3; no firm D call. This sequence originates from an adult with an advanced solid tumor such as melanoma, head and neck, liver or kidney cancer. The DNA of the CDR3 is TGTGCCAGCCCGAGGGAAAACAGACCGAGCTCTGGAAACACCATATATTTT. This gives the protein CASPRENRPSSGNTIYF.